This section outlines one T cell receptor beta chain sequence together with its context. CDR1 and CDR2 (germline): SGHTA, FQGNSA. The CDR3 consists of 14 residues. Trimming removed 2 bases at V and 0 bases at J, with 7 bases between. This sample is drawn from a study of CD8 T cells in Susac syndrome. Random hexamers were used to reverse transcribe roughly 0.45 to 1 ug of RNA. Amplification of TCR beta CDR3 across 54 Vbeta and 13 Jbeta was performed with immunoSEQ multiplex PCR. TCRdb reprocessed the immunoSEQ multiplex PCR reads with MiXCR, giving one entry per CDR3 protein. The repertoire has over 200,000 distinct CDR3 sequences, around 93% of them found once; the top ten carry approximately 0.081%. Sequencing of TCR beta covered CD8+ and CD4+ T cells obtained from blood. The multiple sclerosis controls comprised treatment-naive patients whose relapsing-remitting disease was stable or active. Purification of the CD8+ and CD4+ T cells relied on negative isolation, and TEMRA cells underwent FACS enrichment.

The chain combines TRBV7-2 with TRBJ1-1; D not resolved. The specimen sequenced was CD4+ T cells from PBMCs. This receptor was taken from a human donor with multiple sclerosis. For the CDR3, the DNA is TGTGCCAGCAGCTTAAACAGTCTGAACACTGAAGCTTTCTTT. This gives the protein CASSLNSLNTEAFF. Drawing the rest from reference TRBV7-2 and TRBJ1-1, the complete variable domain is GAGVSQSPSNKVTEKGKDVELRCDPISGHTALYWYRQSLGQGLEFLIYFQGNSAPDKSGLPSDRFSAERTGGSVSTLTIQRTQQEDSAVYLCASSLNSLNTEAFFGQGTRLTVV.